This is a list of T cell receptor beta chains from one sample in a study of vaccination and CD4 T cells after COVID-19. From the PCR reads, TCRdb called clonotypes with MiXCR, one entry per CDR3 protein. The table lists around 28,000 distinct CDR3 sequences, 45% to 65% of them singletons. Sequenced material: CD4+ T cells from blood, taken about 7 months after SARS-CoV-2 vaccination. The receptors were sampled from a human donor who had recovered from COVID-19. Each CDR3 is given with its conserved first and last residue. The order of the fields is D gene, V gene, CDR3 length, clone size, J gene, CDR3 DNA, CDR3 protein. D genes are given only for firm matches. Rows may omit the clone size; those that give it use once, few, many or a size class.

>-|TRBV19|14|few|TRBJ2-5
TGTGCCAGTAGTAAAAGCAGCGCCCAAGAGACCCAGTACTTC
CASSKSSAQETQYF
>-|TRBV7-8|15|-|TRBJ1-5
TGTGCCAGCAGCTCCGGCCCCGGCCTTCAAGAGCCCCAGCATTTT
CASSSGPGLQEPQHF
>TRBD2|TRBV7-9|17|-|TRBJ2-3
TGTGCCAGCAGCTCGGGACTAGCGGGAGGGGAGACAGATACGCAGTATTTT
CASSSGLAGGETDTQYF
>-|TRBV6-1|15|-|TRBJ1-5
TGTGCCAGCAGCAACCAGGGTCGGGGCAATCAGCCCCAGCATTTT
CASSNQGRGNQPQHF
>-|TRBV12-3/TRBV12-4|13|-|TRBJ1-1
TGTGCCAGCAGCCCCTCCGGGAACACTGAAGCTTTCTTT
CASSPSGNTEAFF
>-|TRBV20-1|16|few|TRBJ1-3
TGCAGTGCTAGAGGACGGGGGGAAGTTGATAGAAACACCATATATTTT
CSARGRGEVDRNTIYF
>TRBD1|TRBV10-3|19|few|TRBJ1-6
TGTGCCATCAGCGAGATTGGACAGGGTATGGGGATCTATAATTCACCCCTCCACTTT
CAISEIGQGMGIYNSPLHF
>-|TRBV7-3|16|-|TRBJ2-3
TGTGCCAGCAGCTTAGTTCGGGCTAGCGGCACAGATACGCAGTATTTT
CASSLVRASGTDTQYF
>-|TRBV19|10|few|TRBJ1-2
TGTGCCACCGAAGGCCATGGCTACACCTTC
CATEGHGYTF
>-|TRBV18|16|-|TRBJ1-2
TGTGCCAGCTCACCACAGGAGGGGCGCCGGAACTATGGCTACACCTTC
CASSPQEGRRNYGYTF
>-|TRBV5-8|15|-|TRBJ2-5
TGTGCCAGCAGCTTGGGGCAGGAAGGGGTAGAGACCCAGTACTTC
CASSLGQEGVETQYF
>TRBD2|TRBV7-6|15|-|TRBJ2-3
TGTGCCAGCAGCTTACTAGCGGGAGTTGTTGATACGCAGTATTTT
CASSLLAGVVDTQYF
>-|TRBV27|15|once|TRBJ1-5
TGTGCCAGCAGTTTATTTTACGGAAGCAATCAGCCCCAGCATTTT
CASSLFYGSNQPQHF
>-|TRBV19|15|-|TRBJ2-1
TGTGCCAGTAGCCACGGGACATACAGAAACAATGAGCAGTTCTTC
CASSHGTYRNNEQFF
>TRBD1|TRBV19|13|-|TRBJ1-1
TGTGCCAGTAGGAGACAGGGTGGAACTGAAGCTTTCTTT
CASRRQGGTEAFF
>TRBD1|TRBV7-9|17|once|TRBJ2-7
TGTGCCAGCAGCTTAATGGGTAGAGGACAGGGCTCCTACGAGCAGTACTTC
CASSLMGRGQGSYEQYF
>TRBD2|TRBV7-2|19|few|TRBJ2-1
TGTGCCAGCAGCCAAAGATGGGCGGGAGGGCCGGTATCCTACAATGAGCAGTTCTTC
CASSQRWAGGPVSYNEQFF
>-|TRBV28|15|-|TRBJ2-3
TGTGCCAGCAGTAGCAACGGTCTTGCCACAGATACGCAGTATTTT
CASSSNGLATDTQYF
>-|TRBV24-1|14|few|TRBJ2-5
TGTGCCACCAGTGATACCCTGACGCACGAGACCCAGTACTTC
CATSDTLTHETQYF
>-|TRBV27|15|-|TRBJ2-1
TGTGCCAGCAGTTTAGGTCTAGCGCGTTACAATGAGCAGTTCTTC
CASSLGLARYNEQFF
>-|TRBV7-2|15|few|TRBJ1-6
TGTGCCAGCAGCTTTGAACCCAGGGTTGGATCACCCCTCCACTTT
CASSFEPRVGSPLHF
>TRBD2|TRBV4-2|16|-|TRBJ2-3
TGTGCCAGCAGCAGACTGCGGGAGTTTGGCACAGATACGCAGTATTTT
CASSRLREFGTDTQYF
>-|TRBV5-3|14|-|TRBJ1-5
TGTGCCAGAAGCTTCGAGAAGGGACAACAGCCCCAGCATTTT
CARSFEKGQQPQHF
>-|TRBV6-1|14|-|TRBJ2-7
TGTGCCAGCTCCAGGTCAGGGGCGTTCTACGAGCAGTACTTC
CASSRSGAFYEQYF
>TRBD1|TRBV5-1|14|-|TRBJ2-5
TGCGCCAGCAGCTATGGACAGGACCAAGAGACCCAGTACTTC
CASSYGQDQETQYF
>-|TRBV12-3/TRBV12-4|15|-|TRBJ2-1
TGTGCCAGCAGTTCTGAGCTCTGGGGCCAGGATGAGCAGTTCTTC
CASSSELWGQDEQFF
>-|TRBV10-3|15|-|TRBJ2-1
TGTGCCATCAGTGAGTCGAACGGGAGAGGAAATGAGCAGTTCTTC
CAISESNGRGNEQFF